This TCR beta chain was sequenced in a study of blood T cells in healthy people across ages. As for the study in general: In model experiments, template switching was able to capture about one barcoded beta molecule for every two T cells that were present.

The authors ran a second PCR of about 6 to 11 cycles using a sample-barcoded 5' primer and a J-beta primer mix. At least 3 million CDR3-containing paired-end reads were obtained per sample. TCRdb redid the calling of the 5' RACE reads with MiXCR, one entry per CDR3 protein. The table has hundreds of thousands of distinct CDR3 sequences, around 45% seen once; the top ten hold roughly a fifth. A remark on this clonotype: Its cognate antigen is unknown.

General study findings and limits: When one million T cells were used, diversity estimates were thought to be underestimates. No conclusive comparison of naive versus antigen-experienced cells was possible with unsorted PBMCs.

Germline V gene sequence: CDR1 MDHEN, CDR2 SYDVKM. V was pared by 8 bases and J by 4 bases, with 15 bases between. The CDR3 has 13 amino acids. Sequencing was done on a sample of blood. The sequence derives from a man in his fifties or sixties in good health. The J gene is TRBJ2-7, the V gene TRBV28; D gene unclear. CDR3 amino acids: CASSLTASYEQYF. CDR3 bases: TGTGCCAGCTCTCTAACGGCCTCGTACGAGCAGTACTTC.